This paragraph covers one TCR beta chain sequence. Germline values: CDR1 WSHSY, CDR2 SAAADI. Trimming stripped 4 bases from V and 4 bases from J, with 6 bases between. This CDR3 contains 12 residues. The data were obtained in a study of human T cells and chemical hapten exposure. Study information: The use of 2% DPC on approximately 2 cm by approximately 2 cm of upper inner arm skin constituted sensitization.

Time point defined: patch test 1, 2 weeks after DPC sensitization. Treatment described: therapeutic diphenylcyclopropenone sensitization with weekly scalp DPC. The study enrolled 18 to 70-year-old alopecia patients suitable for DPC. TCRdb re-called the RACE reads through MiXCR, storing one row per CDR3 protein. The data hold 150,000 to 200,000 distinct CDR3 sequences, with around 24% observed a single time. The TCR was taken from a woman aged 45-65 years with alopecia areata. Some clones in this sample may be carry-over from other donors' samples. The sequenced sample was whole blood, obtained in connection with sensitization to the hapten diphenylcyclopropenone (DPC). The chain has TRBV10-2 and TRBJ2-3, with D hard to call. The CDR3 here is CASSVWADTQYF. DNA for the CDR3: TGCGCCAGCAGTGTCTGGGCAGATACGCAGTATTTT.